This T cell receptor beta chain was obtained from a study of blood T cell repertoires in COVID-19. For the study at large: Italy, Spain and the United States were the sources of the convalescent and acute COVID-19 samples. Sample material is recorded as cDNA or gDNA derived from T cells, B-cell-depleted T cells, or PBMCs.

Original handling: Counts of nucleated cells, estimated from reference gene primer amplification, were obtained. Some clones are missing from TCRdb's copy, which holds only in-frame ones; the method was immunoSEQ multiplex PCR. The DNA was the basis for D and trimming; V, J and clone size are from that table. The sample has 110,000 or so clones; roughly 88% are singletons. In germline, CDR1 is LNHDA, CDR2 SQIVND (reference sequence). This CDR3 has 16 amino acids. Trimming stripped 6 bases from V and 0 bases from J, with 12 bases between. The clonotype was recovered from a woman aged 80 or over with active or convalescent COVID-19. The chain uses TRBV19 and TRBJ1-6; TRBD1 might be the D (6 bases). Sequencing used peripheral blood. For the CDR3, the DNA is TGTGCCAGTAGCCGGGACATTTTCTCCTATAATTCACCCCTCCACTTT. As protein: CASSRDIFSYNSPLHF. The entire variable domain, with the rest obtained from reference TRBV19 and TRBJ1-6, is as follows: DGGITQSPKYLFRKEGQNVTLSCEQNLNHDAMYWYRQDPGQGLRLIYYSQIVNDFQKGDIAEGYSVSREKKESFPLTVTSAQKNPTAFYLCASSRDIFSYNSPLHFGNGTRLTVT.